The 3 T cell receptor beta chains below were found in one sample sequenced in a study of T-cell memory formation after mild COVID-19. Each CDR3 protein gets one entry after TCRdb re-called the 5' RACE reads with MiXCR. The sample has around 29,000 distinct CDR3 sequences; around 10% are singletons. The sample consisted of PBMCs or a T cell subset sorted from them (not recorded which). The receptors originated from an adult woman who had mild COVID-19 (a few samples of this study predate the infection). Cell type and time point are not known.

This clonotype occurred many times. The V call is TRBV7-2, the J call TRBJ1-2; unclear D gene. Trimming stripped 3 bases from V and 0 bases from J, with 5 bases between. This CDR3 is built from 13 residues. Germline lookup yields CDR1 SGHTA and CDR2 FQGNSA. The CDR3 DNA reads as TGTGCCAGCAGCTTCACTACTAACTATGGCTACACCTTC. It yields the protein CASSFTTNYGYTF.

This clonotype appeared many times. The V call is TRBV9, the J call TRBJ2-3; no definite D call. V was clipped by 3 bases and J by 1 base, with 9 bases between them. CDR1 and CDR2 (germline): SGDLS, YYNGEE. The length of the CDR3 is 14 residues. CDR3 sequence reads: CASSEGPRTDTQYF. In DNA, the CDR3 is TGTGCCAGCAGCGAGGGCCCTCGCACAGATACGCAGTATTTT.

The chain combines TRBV12-5 with TRBJ1-1; the D gene is possibly TRBD1 (6 bases). The CDR3 has 13 amino acids. V gave up 1 base and J gave up 5 bases, with 8 bases separating them. Germline CDR1 LGHNT, CDR2 FRNRAP. The CDR3 is CASGLGTATEAFF. The CDR3 nucleotides read TGTGCTAGTGGTTTGGGGACAGCGACTGAAGCTTTCTTT. The full variable domain, rest sourced from reference TRBV12-5 and TRBJ1-1, is DARVTQTPRHKVTEMGQEVTMRCQPILGHNTVFWYRQTMMQGLELLAYFRNRAPLDDSGMPKDRFSAEMPDATLATLKIQPSEPRDSAVYFCASGLGTATEAFFGQGTRLTVV.